This record concerns one T cell receptor beta chain sequence. Study members were between about 18 and 95 years old and lived in around 24 US regions. These data are taken from a study of blood T cell repertoires in COVID-19. Original handling: For nucleated cells, counts were estimated from reference gene primer amplification. The assay was immunoSEQ multiplex PCR, and TCRdb's table has in-frame clones only and misses some. V and J calls and clone size are given by that table; D and trimming were obtained from the DNA. The table shows some 490,000 clones, with roughly nine tenths occurring only once. Per the germline V gene, CDR1 is MNHEY and CDR2 is SMNVEV (reference sequence). This CDR3 contains 14 residues. Trimming removed 3 bases from V and 4 bases from J, with 12 bases in between.

This chain uses TRBV27 with TRBJ1-2; D might be TRBD1 (5 bases). What was sequenced was PBMCs or T cells enriched from blood (not recorded which). This clonotype was sampled from a woman between 55 and 75 years old who had recovered from COVID-19. The CDR3 protein is CASSLQGLGYGYTF. CDR3 bases: TGTGCCAGCAGTTTGCAGGGATTGGGCTATGGCTACACCTTC.